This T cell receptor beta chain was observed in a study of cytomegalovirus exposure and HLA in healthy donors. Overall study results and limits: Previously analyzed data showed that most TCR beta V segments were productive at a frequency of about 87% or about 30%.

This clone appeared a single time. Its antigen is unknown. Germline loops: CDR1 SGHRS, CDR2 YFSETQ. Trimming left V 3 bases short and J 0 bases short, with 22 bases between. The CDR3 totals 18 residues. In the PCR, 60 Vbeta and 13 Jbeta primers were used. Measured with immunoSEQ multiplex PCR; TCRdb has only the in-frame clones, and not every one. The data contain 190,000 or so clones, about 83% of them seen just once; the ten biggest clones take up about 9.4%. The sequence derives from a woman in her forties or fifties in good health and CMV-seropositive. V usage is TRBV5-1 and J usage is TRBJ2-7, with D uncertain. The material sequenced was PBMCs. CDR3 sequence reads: CASSYAVAGPALSYEQYF. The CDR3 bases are TGCGCCAGCAGCTACGCCGTGGCAGGCCCAGCCCTCTCCTACGAGCAGTACTTC.